This T cell receptor beta chain emerged from a study of technical replicates of blood from a handful of donors. This CDR3 is built from 13 residues. The V gene's germline CDR1 is MNHNS and CDR2 SASEGT. The J segment lost 9 bases and the V segment lost 9 bases, leaving 5 bases of the junction unmatched. The repertoire was sequenced with immunoSEQ multiplex PCR; TCRdb's copy has only in-frame clones and lacks some. The table has roughly 72,000 clones, 85% to 95% seen once. Sequences were obtained from T cells isolated from PBMCs. The TCR originated in a human donor in good health. The chain carries TRBV6-1 and TRBJ2-1; 13 nucleotides agree with TRBD2. The CDR3 spells CASRTSGSSEQFF. CDR3 nucleotides: TGTGCCAGTAGGACTAGCGGGAGTAGTGAGCAGTTCTTC.